This is a list of T cell receptor beta chains from one sample in a study of Graves' ophthalmopathy and Graves' hyperthyroidism. MiXCR, applied by TCRdb to the multiplex PCR reads, yields one record per CDR3 protein. The sample lists 150,000 to 200,000 distinct CDR3 sequences, approximately 40% occurring once. The sequenced sample was peripheral blood. The receptors were sampled from a man younger than 40 with Graves' ophthalmopathy. Each CDR3 is given with its conserved first and last residue. The D gene is left open where the match is weak. Clone sizes are given selectively: once, few, many, or a class where the clone is expanded.

D	J	size	V	DNA	CDR3
TRBD1	TRBJ2-1	many	TRBV10-3	TGTGCCATCAGTGATCGACAGGGTAGACGCAATGAGCAGTTCTTC	CAISDRQGRRNEQFF
-	TRBJ2-7	few	TRBV6-2/TRBV6-3	TGTGCCAGCAAAGATTTCGGTTCCTACGAGCAGTACTTC	CASKDFGSYEQYF
TRBD1	TRBJ2-5	-	TRBV19	TGTGCCAGTAGTACCCGACAGGGCCCAGAGACCCAGTACTTC	CASSTRQGPETQYF
-	TRBJ1-1	-	TRBV28	TGTGCCAGCAGTTTCCGACAGATCATGAACACTGAAGCTTTCTTT	CASSFRQIMNTEAFF
-	TRBJ2-7	-	TRBV28	TGTGCCAGCAGTCTAACAGGGTTGGGCGAGCAGTACTTC	CASSLTGLGEQYF
-	TRBJ1-2	many	TRBV28	TGTGCCAGCGGCCCTGGGGGGGGACCCTATGGCTACACCTTC	CASGPGGGPYGYTF
-	TRBJ1-1	-	TRBV6-2/TRBV6-3	TGTGCCAGCAGTTACTCGACTGGAGGTAGGCTACACACTGAAGCTTTCTTT	CASSYSTGGRLHTEAFF
-	TRBJ2-4	many	TRBV20-1	TGCAGTGCTAACGGGGAAGCCAAAAACATTCAGTACTTC	CSANGEAKNIQYF
-	TRBJ2-5	-	TRBV6-1	TGTGCCAGCAGTGAAGGCTTATATTCGCAAGAGACCCAGTACTTC	CASSEGLYSQETQYF
TRBD2	TRBJ2-5	-	TRBV12-3/TRBV12-4	TGTGCCAGCAGGCGAGGGACTAGCGGGGGGCTATTCCAAGAGACCCAGTACTTC	CASRRGTSGGLFQETQYF
-	TRBJ2-7	many	TRBV30	TGTGCCTGGAGTGTACCGGAAGTCTACGAGCAGTACTTC	CAWSVPEVYEQYF
TRBD2	TRBJ2-7	many	TRBV7-9	TGTGCCAGCAGCTCACTAGCGGGAGGTACGGGCGAGCAGTACTTC	CASSSLAGGTGEQYF
TRBD1	TRBJ1-6	-	TRBV28	TGTGCCGGGGGGACAGGGGGCTCCTATAATTCACCCCTCCACTTT	CAGGTGGSYNSPLHF
-	TRBJ1-1	-	TRBV7-2	TGTGCCAGCAGCCGAACCCGAATTAGGACTGAAGCTTTCTTT	CASSRTRIRTEAFF
TRBD1	TRBJ1-1	-	TRBV7-8	TGTGCCAGCAGCTTAGTAGGCTGGGACAGGACCAAGAACACTGAAGCTTTCTTT	CASSLVGWDRTKNTEAFF
-	TRBJ1-1	-	TRBV6-2/TRBV6-3	TGTGCCAGCAGTTACGTTCGCCACGCAGCACCAATGAACACTGAAGCTTTCTTT	CASSYVRHAAPMNTEAFF
-	TRBJ1-5	many	TRBV12-3/TRBV12-4	TGTGCCAGCAGTCTAGACCGAATTAATCAGCCCCAGCATTTT	CASSLDRINQPQHF
-	TRBJ2-7	-	TRBV28	TGTGCCAGCAGGGAGGGTAGAATCTACGAGCAGTACTTC	CASREGRIYEQYF
-	TRBJ1-2	-	TRBV7-2	TGTGCCAGCAGCCGTAACGGACTGCGCGGGGGCTACACCTTC	CASSRNGLRGGYTF
-	TRBJ1-6	-	TRBV15	TGTGCCACCAGCACCGGACAAGGAGGGTCACCCCTCCACTTT	CATSTGQGGSPLHF
TRBD1	TRBJ2-7	-	TRBV6-1	TGTGCCAGCAGCCCCGGACAGGGAAGCGTCGAGCAGTACTTC	CASSPGQGSVEQYF
-	TRBJ2-7	many	TRBV28	TGTGCCAGCAGTTTATCCCCCAGACTAGTCCTCGCCGGCGAGCAGTACTTC	CASSLSPRLVLAGEQYF
-	TRBJ2-4	many	TRBV24-1	TGTGCCACCAGTGACCCCAGGAACATTCAGTACTTC	CATSDPRNIQYF
-	TRBJ2-7	few	TRBV12-3/TRBV12-4	TGTGCCAGCAGTTATGGCGGCGCGACCTACGAGCAGTACTTC	CASSYGGATYEQYF